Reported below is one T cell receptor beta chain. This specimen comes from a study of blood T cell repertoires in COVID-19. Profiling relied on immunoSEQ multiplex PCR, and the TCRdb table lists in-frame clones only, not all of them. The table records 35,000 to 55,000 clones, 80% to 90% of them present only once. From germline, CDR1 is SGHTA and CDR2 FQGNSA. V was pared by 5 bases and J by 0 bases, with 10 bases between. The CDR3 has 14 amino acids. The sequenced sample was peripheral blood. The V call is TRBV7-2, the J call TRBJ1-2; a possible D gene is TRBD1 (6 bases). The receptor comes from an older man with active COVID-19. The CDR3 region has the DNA TGTGCCAGCAGCAACAGGGTACCTAACTATGGCTACACCTTC. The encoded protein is CASSNRVPNYGYTF.